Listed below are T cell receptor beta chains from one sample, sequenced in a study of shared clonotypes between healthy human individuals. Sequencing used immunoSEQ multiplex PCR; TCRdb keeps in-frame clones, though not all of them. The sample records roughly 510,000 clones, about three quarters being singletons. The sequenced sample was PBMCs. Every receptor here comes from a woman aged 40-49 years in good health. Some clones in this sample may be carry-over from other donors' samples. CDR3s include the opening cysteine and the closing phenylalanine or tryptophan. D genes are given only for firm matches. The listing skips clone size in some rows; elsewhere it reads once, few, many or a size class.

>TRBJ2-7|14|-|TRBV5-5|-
TGTGCCAGCAGCTTTGGGGTGACAGCCTACGAGCAGTACTTC
CASSFGVTAYEQYF
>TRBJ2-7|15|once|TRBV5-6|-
TGTGCCAGCAGCTTGGGAAAGGCCCTAGGCTACGAGCAGTACTTC
CASSLGKALGYEQYF
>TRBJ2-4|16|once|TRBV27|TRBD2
TGTGCCAGCAGTCCAGGAAGCGGGAGGGCTTCAGACATTCAGTACTTC
CASSPGSGRASDIQYF
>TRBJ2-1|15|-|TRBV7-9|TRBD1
TGTGCCAGCAGCCGGACAGGAGGCCCCTACAATGAGCAGTTCTTC
CASSRTGGPYNEQFF
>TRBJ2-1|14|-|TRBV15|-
TGTGCCACCAGCAGAGATCCCGGCGCAAATGAGCAGTTCTTC
CATSRDPGANEQFF
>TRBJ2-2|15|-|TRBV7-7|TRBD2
TGTGCTAGCAGCTCCGGGACTAGGGACACCGGGGAGCTGTTTTTT
CASSSGTRDTGELFF
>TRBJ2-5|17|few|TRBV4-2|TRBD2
TGTGCCAGCAGCCAAGAGGCGGGGGTAGGGCGGGACGAGACCCAGTACTTC
CASSQEAGVGRDETQYF
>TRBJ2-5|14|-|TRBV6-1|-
TGTGCCAGCAGTGAAGCAGGCCGCAGGTGGACCCAGTACTTC
CASSEAGRRWTQYF
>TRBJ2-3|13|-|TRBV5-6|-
TGTGCCAGCGTGTCGGGAAGCACAGATACGCAGTATTTT
CASVSGSTDTQYF
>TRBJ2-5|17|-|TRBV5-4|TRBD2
TGTGCCAGCAGCTCAAAGACTAGCGGGAGGGGGACAGAGACCCAGTACTTC
CASSSKTSGRGTETQYF
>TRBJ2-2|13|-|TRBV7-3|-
TGTGCCAGCAGCCCCACCTTTACCGGGGAGCTGTTTTTT
CASSPTFTGELFF
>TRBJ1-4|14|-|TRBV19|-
TGTGCCACAAAGGGTGCAGGGTCTAATGAAAAACTGTTTTTT
CATKGAGSNEKLFF
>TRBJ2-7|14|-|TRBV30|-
TGTGCCTGGAGTGTAGGAGGGTTAAGGAACGAGCAATACTTC
CAWSVGGLRNEQYF
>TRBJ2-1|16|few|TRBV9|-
TGTGCCAGCAGCGAATCGGTTGGGACCACCTACAATGAGCAGTTCTTC
CASSESVGTTYNEQFF
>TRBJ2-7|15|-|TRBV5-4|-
TGTGCCAGCAGCCCTACTCTAACGCGATCCTACGAGCAGTACTTC
CASSPTLTRSYEQYF
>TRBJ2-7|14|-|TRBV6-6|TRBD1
TGTGCCAGCAGCACCCGGGACAGGGACTACGAGCAGTACTTC
CASSTRDRDYEQYF
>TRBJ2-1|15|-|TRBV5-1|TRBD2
TGCGCCAGCAGCTTAAAGGCGGGAGGGCCTGATGAGCAGTTCTTC
CASSLKAGGPDEQFF
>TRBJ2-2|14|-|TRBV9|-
TGTGCCAGCAGCGTAGACCGGAACACCGGGGAGCTGTTTTTT
CASSVDRNTGELFF
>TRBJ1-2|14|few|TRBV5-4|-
TGTGCCAGCAGCCTGGACAGAGCTAACTATGGCTACACCTTC
CASSLDRANYGYTF
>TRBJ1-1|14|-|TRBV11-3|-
TGTGCCAGCAGCCTAGCCTACCCGGGGACTGAAGCTTTCTTT
CASSLAYPGTEAFF
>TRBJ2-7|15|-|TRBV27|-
TGTGCCAGCAGTCCGTCCCTAGGACAGACCTACGAGCAGTACTTC
CASSPSLGQTYEQYF
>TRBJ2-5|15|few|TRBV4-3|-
TGCGCCAGCAGCCCTCAGGACAGTCGGCAAGAGACCCAGTACTTC
CASSPQDSRQETQYF
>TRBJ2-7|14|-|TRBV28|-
TGTGCCAGCAGTTGGCTTGGCAGGGGCTACGAGCAGTACTTC
CASSWLGRGYEQYF
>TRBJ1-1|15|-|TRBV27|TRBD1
TGTGCCAGCAGCCCAGGGACGTCGGGACAGACTGAAGCTTTCTTT
CASSPGTSGQTEAFF
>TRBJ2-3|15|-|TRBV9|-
TGTGCCAGCAGCGTAGTGGGGGGAGCCAGAGATACGCAGTATTTT
CASSVVGGARDTQYF
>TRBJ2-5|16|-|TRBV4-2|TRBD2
TGTGCCAGCAGCTCAGGGACTAGCGGGAGCCGGGAGACCCAGTACTTC
CASSSGTSGSRETQYF
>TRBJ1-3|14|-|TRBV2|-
TGTGCCAGCAGTGAAAACAGGGCTGGAAACACCATATATTTT
CASSENRAGNTIYF
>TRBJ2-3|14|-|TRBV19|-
TGTGCCAGTAGTATGGGCAGCAATGGGGATACGCAGTATTTT
CASSMGSNGDTQYF
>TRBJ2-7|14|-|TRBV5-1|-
TGCGCCAGCAGCGGCGGACAGACCGTGTACGAGCAGTACTTC
CASSGGQTVYEQYF
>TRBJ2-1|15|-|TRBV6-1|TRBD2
TGTGCCAGCAGCGGGAGAGGGCAGCGGGGCACTGAGCAGTTCTTC
CASSGRGQRGTEQFF
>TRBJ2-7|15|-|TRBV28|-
TGTGCCAGCAGTCCAGGGGTCCGGGAATGGAACGAGCAGTACTTC
CASSPGVREWNEQYF
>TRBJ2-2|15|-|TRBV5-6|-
TGTGCCAGCAGCACCAGGACTGCGAACACCGGGGAGCTGTTTTTT
CASSTRTANTGELFF
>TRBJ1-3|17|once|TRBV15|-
TGTGCCACCAGCAGAGTAGCGACCAAAGACTCTGGAAACACCATATATTTT
CATSRVATKDSGNTIYF
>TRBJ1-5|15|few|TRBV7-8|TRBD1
TGTGCCAGCAGCTTAGCAACAGGGGGCAATCAGCCCCAGCATTTT
CASSLATGGNQPQHF
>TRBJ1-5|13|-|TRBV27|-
TGTGCCAGCAGTTTTGGGGGAAATCAGCCCCAGCATTTT
CASSFGGNQPQHF
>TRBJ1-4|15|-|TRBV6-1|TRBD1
TGTGCCAGCAGTGACCGGGACAGGGGTCATGAAAAACTGTTTTTT
CASSDRDRGHEKLFF
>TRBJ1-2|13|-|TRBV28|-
TGTGCCAGCAGTTTCCAAGGGGGCTATGGCTACACCTTC
CASSFQGGYGYTF